This T cell receptor (beta chain) originates from a study of monozygotic twins with inflammatory bowel disease (dated by TCRdb to 2018 to 2020). Turning to the overall study: The complete study included some 28 monozygotic twin pairs: 19 IBD-discordant Danish pairs and nine German pairs, of which four were IBD-concordant and five were IBD-discordant. Each individual had, on average, about 151 000 unique TCRalpha sequences and 181 000 unique TCRbeta sequences available for analysis. The search for disease-associated traits relied mainly on comparing, within discordant pairs, IBD patients with their genetically identical healthy co-twins. General conclusions and limits of the study: No single strong signal or clonotype linked to IBD turned up in the results, so the idea that one exists was not supported. TCRbeta repertoire diversity, by inverse Simpson index, was decreased in IBD patients compared with their healthy co-twins. Repertoire similarity did not differ between concordant and discordant twins, possibly due to limited statistical power. IBD patients shared fewer clonotypes with other individuals than healthy twins did, most markedly in patients showing signs of disease activity. Background noise and inter-individual variability may have been introduced into the repertoires by the differing immunosuppressive treatments among patients. The analysis was unable to tell apart different T cell subtypes.

In regard to this clonotype: What antigen it recognizes has not been identified.

From each donor, an approximately 2.5 ml peripheral blood sample was drawn into PAXgene tubes and stored at -80 degrees C. Without T cell sorting, total RNA was isolated from whole blood using the PAXgene blood miRNA kit on an automated QIAcube. Peripheral blood from monozygotic twin pairs, either concordant or discordant for inflammatory bowel disease, underwent deep TCRalpha and TCRbeta repertoire profiling that used unique molecular barcoding. Smoking habits were recorded for all twin pairs, and individuals were classified as current, former or never smokers. Library generation was performed with 5' RACE. Preparation of each TCR library used about 4,000 ng of total RNA. For each sample, cDNA was synthesized in eight separate reactions using SMARTScribe reverse transcriptase. During cDNA synthesis, template switching introduced unique molecular identifiers that contained a 6-nucleotide sample barcode. Amplification of TCRalpha and TCRbeta cDNA involved two nested PCRs of roughly 16 and 10 cycles, and each PCR was followed by bead purification. Before amplification, the cDNA was treated with uracil DNA-glycosylase and purified using the QIAquick PCR purification kit. In the second PCR, Illumina TruSeq-compatible adapters and sample-specific barcodes were added. TapeStation and Qubit were used to check library quality and concentration, and approximately 5.4 ng of each library was pooled. Pooled libraries were sequenced on an Illumina HiSeq2500 single-index Rapid Run with 2 x 100 bp reads and custom sequencing primers. On the authors' methods: MiGEC version 1.2.6 was used for UMI-based consensus assembly to correct PCR and sequencing errors. MiXCR version 2.1.1 handled V(D)J alignment, clonotype assembly and CDR3 extraction. Normalisation of gene usage, clonotype sharing and MAIT/NKT TCR abundance was achieved by analysing the top 1000, 10 000 and 20 000 clonotypes per sample. After downsampling to 27 000 UMIs, diversity was calculated as the inverse Simpson index using the vegan R package. Paired Mann-Whitney U tests were applied to discordant twin pairs, with Benjamini-Hochberg correction for multiple testing. The reads, reprocessed by TCRdb, yield one row per CDR3 protein sequence and no DNA. TCRdb's processing, not the authors', yielded these V and J calls. The sample table on file contains 200,000 to 250,000 distinct CDR3 sequences. The ten largest make up approximately 1.6% of the sample.

The germline V gene specifies SGHRS as CDR1 and YFSETQ as CDR2. The CDR3 starts with the cysteine, ends with the phenylalanine, and has 14 residues. No DNA is recorded. This receptor was identified in a human donor with ulcerative colitis or Crohn's disease, or a healthy co-twin of an affected twin (not recorded which). The chain is assembled from TRBV5-1 and TRBJ1-4. Material for sequencing was blood. CDR3 sequence: CASSLVEAGEKLFF.